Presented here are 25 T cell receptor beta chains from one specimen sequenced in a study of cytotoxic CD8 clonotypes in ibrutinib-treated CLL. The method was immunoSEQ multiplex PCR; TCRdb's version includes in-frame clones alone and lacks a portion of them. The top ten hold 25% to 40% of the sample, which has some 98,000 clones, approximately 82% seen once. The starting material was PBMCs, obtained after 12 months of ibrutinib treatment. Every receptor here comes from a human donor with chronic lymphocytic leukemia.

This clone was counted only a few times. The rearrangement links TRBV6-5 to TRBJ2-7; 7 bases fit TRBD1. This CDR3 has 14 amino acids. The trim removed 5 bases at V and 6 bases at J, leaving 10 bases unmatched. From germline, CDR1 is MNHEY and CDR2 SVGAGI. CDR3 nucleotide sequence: TGTGCCAGCAGTCCACGCGACAGGGTAGTCGAGCAGTACTTC. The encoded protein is CASSPRDRVVEQYF.

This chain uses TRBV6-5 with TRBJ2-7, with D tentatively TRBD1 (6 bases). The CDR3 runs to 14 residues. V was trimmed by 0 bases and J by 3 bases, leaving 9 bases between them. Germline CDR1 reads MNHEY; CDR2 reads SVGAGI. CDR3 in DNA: TGTGCCAGCAGTTACTCGAAGGGACACTACGAGCAGTACTTC. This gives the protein CASSYSKGHYEQYF.

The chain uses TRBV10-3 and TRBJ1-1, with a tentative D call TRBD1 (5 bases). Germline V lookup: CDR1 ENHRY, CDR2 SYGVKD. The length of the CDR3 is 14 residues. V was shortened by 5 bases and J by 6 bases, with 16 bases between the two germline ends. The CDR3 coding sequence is TGTGCCATCAGTAGAGAGCTACAGGTCGCTGAAGCTTTCTTT. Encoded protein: CAISRELQVAEAFF.

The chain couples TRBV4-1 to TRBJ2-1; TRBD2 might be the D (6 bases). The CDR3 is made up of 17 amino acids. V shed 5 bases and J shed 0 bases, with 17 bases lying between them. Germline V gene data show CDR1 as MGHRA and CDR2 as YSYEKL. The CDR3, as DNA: TGCGCCAGCAGCTCCACCGGTCGGGGGTTCTCCTACAATGAGCAGTTCTTC. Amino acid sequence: CASSSTGRGFSYNEQFF.

This CDR3 is CATSRGVGTGSDTQYF. The CDR3 DNA follows: TGTGCCACCAGCAGAGGTGTAGGGACAGGGTCAGATACGCAGTATTTT. The chain has TRBV15 and TRBJ2-3; 9 bases line up with TRBD1. The CDR3 loop spans 16 amino acids. V lost 1 base and J lost 4; bases outside the gene matches: 6. The germline CDR1 and CDR2 sequences are LNHNV and YYDKDF (reference sequence).

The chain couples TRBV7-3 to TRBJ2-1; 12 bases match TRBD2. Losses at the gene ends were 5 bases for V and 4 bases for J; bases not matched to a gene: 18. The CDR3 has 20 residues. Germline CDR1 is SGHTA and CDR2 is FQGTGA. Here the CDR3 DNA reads TGTGCCAGCAGCCTGCAACTAGCGGGGGGCCAAAAGGGATTTTACAATGAGCAGTTCTTC. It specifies CASSLQLAGGQKGFYNEQFF.

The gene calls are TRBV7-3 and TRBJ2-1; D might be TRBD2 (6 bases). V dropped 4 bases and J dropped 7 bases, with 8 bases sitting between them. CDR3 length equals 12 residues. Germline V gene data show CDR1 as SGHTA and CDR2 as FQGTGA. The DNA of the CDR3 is TGTGCCAGCAGCTCTCGGGAGAATGAGCAGTTCTTC. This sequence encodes CASSSRENEQFF.

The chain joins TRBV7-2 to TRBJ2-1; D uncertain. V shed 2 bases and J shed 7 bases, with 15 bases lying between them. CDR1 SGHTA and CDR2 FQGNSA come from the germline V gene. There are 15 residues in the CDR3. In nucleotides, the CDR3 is TGTGCCAGCAGCTTAAGGGTCAGCCTAAAAAATGAGCAGTTCTTC. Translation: CASSLRVSLKNEQFF.

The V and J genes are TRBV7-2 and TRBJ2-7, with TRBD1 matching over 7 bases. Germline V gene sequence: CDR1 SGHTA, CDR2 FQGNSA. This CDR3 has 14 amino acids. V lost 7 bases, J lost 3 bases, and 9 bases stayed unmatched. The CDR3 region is CASTSDSGGYEQYF. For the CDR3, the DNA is TGTGCCAGCACCAGTGATTCAGGGGGCTACGAGCAGTACTTC.

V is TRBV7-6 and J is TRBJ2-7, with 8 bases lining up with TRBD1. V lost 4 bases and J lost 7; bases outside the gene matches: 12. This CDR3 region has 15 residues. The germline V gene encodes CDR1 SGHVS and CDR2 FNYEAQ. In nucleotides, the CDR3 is TGTGCCAGCAGCTCGGGCCGGACAGGGACCGCTGAGCAGTACTTC. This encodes CASSSGRTGTAEQYF.

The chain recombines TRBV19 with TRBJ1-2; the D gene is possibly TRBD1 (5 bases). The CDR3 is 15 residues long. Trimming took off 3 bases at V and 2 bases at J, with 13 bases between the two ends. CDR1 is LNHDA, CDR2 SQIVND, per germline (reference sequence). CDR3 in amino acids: CASSIPGTTNYGYTF. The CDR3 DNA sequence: TGTGCCAGTAGTATCCCCGGGACGACAAACTATGGCTACACCTTC.

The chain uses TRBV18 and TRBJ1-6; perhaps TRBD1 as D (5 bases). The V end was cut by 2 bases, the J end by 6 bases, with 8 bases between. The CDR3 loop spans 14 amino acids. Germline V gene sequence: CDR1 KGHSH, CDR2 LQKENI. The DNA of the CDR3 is TGTGCCAGCTCACCAGGACACCCTAATTCACCCCTCCACTTT. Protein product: CASSPGHPNSPLHF. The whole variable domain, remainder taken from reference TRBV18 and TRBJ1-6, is NAGVMQNPRHLVRRRGQEARLRCSPMKGHSHVYWYRQLPEEGLKFMVYLQKENIIDESGMPKERFSAEFPKEGPSILRIQQVVRGDSAAYFCASSPGHPNSPLHFGNGTRLTVT.

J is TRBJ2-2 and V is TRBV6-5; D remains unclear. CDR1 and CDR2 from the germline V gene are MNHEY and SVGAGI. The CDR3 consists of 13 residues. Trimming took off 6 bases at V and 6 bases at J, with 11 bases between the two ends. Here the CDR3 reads CASRRTPSGELFF. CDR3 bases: TGTGCCAGCAGGCGGACGCCGTCCGGGGAGCTGTTTTTT.

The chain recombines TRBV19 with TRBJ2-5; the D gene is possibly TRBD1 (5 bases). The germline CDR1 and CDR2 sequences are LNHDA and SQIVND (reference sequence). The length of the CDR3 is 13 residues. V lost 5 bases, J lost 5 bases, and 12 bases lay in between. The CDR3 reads CASSWKSGETQYF. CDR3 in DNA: TGTGCCAGTAGTTGGAAGTCAGGGGAGACCCAGTACTTC.

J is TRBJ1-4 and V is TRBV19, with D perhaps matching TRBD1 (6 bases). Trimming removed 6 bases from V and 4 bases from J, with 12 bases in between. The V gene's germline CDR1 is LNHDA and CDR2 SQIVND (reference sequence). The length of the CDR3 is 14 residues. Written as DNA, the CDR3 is TGTGCCAGTAGCGAGACAGGAAATAATGAAAAACTGTTTTTT. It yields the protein CASSETGNNEKLFF.

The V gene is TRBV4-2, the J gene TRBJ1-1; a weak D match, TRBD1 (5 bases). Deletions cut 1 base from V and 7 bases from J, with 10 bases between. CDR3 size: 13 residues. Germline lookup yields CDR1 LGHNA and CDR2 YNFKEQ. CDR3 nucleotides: TGTGCCAGCAGCCAAGGGGCAGGGAATGAAGCTTTCTTT. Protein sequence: CASSQGAGNEAFF.

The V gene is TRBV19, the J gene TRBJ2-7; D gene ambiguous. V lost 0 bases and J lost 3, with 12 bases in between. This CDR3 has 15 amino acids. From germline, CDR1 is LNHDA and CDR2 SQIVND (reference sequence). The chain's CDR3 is CASSIDLSRYYEQYF. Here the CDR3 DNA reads TGTGCCAGTAGTATAGATCTTAGCAGATACTACGAGCAGTACTTC.

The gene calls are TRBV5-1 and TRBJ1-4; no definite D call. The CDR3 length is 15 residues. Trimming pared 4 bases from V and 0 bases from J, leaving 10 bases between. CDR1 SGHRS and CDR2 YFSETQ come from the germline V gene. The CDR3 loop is CASSRSSPTNEKLFF. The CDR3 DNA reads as TGCGCCAGCAGCCGTAGCAGTCCAACTAATGAAAAACTGTTTTTT.

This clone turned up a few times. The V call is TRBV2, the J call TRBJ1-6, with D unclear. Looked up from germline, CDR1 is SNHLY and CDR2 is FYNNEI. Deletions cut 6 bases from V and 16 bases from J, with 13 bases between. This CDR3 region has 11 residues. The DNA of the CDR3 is TGTGCCAGCAGGGCCCCTGAACCGCTCCACTTT. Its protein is CASRAPEPLHF.

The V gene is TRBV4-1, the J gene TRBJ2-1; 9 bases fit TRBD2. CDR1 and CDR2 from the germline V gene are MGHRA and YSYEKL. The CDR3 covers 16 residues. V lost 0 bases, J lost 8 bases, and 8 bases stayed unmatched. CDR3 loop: CASSQEARGGWDEQFF. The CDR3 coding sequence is TGCGCCAGCAGCCAAGAGGCGCGGGGGGGCTGGGATGAGCAGTTCTTC.

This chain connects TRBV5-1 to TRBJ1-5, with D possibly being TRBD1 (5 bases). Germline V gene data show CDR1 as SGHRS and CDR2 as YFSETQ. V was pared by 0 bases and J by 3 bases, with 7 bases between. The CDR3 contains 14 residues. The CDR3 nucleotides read TGCGCCAGCAGCTTGGAGGGACCCAATCAGCCCCAGCATTTT. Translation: CASSLEGPNQPQHF.

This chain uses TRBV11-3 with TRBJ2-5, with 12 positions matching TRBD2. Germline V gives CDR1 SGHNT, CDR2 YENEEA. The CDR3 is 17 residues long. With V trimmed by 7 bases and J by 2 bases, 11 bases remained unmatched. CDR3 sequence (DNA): TGTGCCAGCAACCTAGCGGGGGGGCCTCATACGCAAGAGACCCAGTACTTC. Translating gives CASNLAGGPHTQETQYF.

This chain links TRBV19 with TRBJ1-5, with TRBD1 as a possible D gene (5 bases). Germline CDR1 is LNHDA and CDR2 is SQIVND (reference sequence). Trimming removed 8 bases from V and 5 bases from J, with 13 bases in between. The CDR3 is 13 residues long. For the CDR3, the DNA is TGTGCCAGTCGGACCAGGGAGGATCAGCCCCAGCATTTT. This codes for CASRTREDQPQHF.

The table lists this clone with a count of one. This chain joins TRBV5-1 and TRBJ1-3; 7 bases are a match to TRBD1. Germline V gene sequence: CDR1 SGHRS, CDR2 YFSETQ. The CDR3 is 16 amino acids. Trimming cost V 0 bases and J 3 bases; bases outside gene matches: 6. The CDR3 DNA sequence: TGCGCCAGCAGCTTGGCCATGACAGGGAGTGGAAACACCATATATTTT. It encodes CASSLAMTGSGNTIYF.

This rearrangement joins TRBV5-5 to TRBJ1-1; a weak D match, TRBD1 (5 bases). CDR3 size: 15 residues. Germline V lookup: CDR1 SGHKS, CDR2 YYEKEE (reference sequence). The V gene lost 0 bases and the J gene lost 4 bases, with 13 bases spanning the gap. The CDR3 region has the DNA TGTGCCAGCAGCTTGGCTGGTGGGGGGAGCACTGAAGCTTTCTTT. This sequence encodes CASSLAGGGSTEAFF.